The subject of this entry is one TCR beta chain. Its antigen is unidentified. The study excluded patients with uncontrolled infection, other autoimmune disease, pregnancy or lactation. Diagnostic decisions used clinical symptoms, serum thyroxine and TRAb, thyroid ultrasound and orbital computed tomography. Trimming at V came to 3 bases and at J to 1 base, leaving 10 bases not matched to a gene. The CDR3 runs 17 residues. From germline, CDR1 is SGDLS and CDR2 YYNGEE. The sample comes from a study of T cells in Graves' hyperthyroidism and ophthalmopathy. Authors of the study amplified TCR beta CDR3 regions from RNA transcripts. With the HTBI primer set, the TCR CDR3 went through a first round of RT-PCR. Via MiXCR, TCRdb re-called the multiplex PCR reads, giving one row per CDR3 protein. The data contain a few hundred thousand distinct CDR3 sequences, over 45% of them seen just once; the ten biggest clones take up around two fifths.

Study-level points and caveats: Using 13 V-J features, a model discriminated ophthalmopathy from stable hyperthyroidism. Expanded thyroid clonotypes (above 0.001) were mostly also found in blood.

The chain employs TRBV9 and TRBJ1-3, with 7 bases identical to TRBD1. The specimen sequenced was peripheral blood or thyroid tissue (not recorded which). This TCR was recovered from an adult woman with Graves' disease, either hyperthyroidism or ophthalmopathy (not recorded which). The CDR3 loop reads CASSALQGLYSGNTIYF. CDR3 in DNA: TGTGCCAGCAGCGCTCTACAGGGGTTATATTCTGGAAACACCATATATTTT.